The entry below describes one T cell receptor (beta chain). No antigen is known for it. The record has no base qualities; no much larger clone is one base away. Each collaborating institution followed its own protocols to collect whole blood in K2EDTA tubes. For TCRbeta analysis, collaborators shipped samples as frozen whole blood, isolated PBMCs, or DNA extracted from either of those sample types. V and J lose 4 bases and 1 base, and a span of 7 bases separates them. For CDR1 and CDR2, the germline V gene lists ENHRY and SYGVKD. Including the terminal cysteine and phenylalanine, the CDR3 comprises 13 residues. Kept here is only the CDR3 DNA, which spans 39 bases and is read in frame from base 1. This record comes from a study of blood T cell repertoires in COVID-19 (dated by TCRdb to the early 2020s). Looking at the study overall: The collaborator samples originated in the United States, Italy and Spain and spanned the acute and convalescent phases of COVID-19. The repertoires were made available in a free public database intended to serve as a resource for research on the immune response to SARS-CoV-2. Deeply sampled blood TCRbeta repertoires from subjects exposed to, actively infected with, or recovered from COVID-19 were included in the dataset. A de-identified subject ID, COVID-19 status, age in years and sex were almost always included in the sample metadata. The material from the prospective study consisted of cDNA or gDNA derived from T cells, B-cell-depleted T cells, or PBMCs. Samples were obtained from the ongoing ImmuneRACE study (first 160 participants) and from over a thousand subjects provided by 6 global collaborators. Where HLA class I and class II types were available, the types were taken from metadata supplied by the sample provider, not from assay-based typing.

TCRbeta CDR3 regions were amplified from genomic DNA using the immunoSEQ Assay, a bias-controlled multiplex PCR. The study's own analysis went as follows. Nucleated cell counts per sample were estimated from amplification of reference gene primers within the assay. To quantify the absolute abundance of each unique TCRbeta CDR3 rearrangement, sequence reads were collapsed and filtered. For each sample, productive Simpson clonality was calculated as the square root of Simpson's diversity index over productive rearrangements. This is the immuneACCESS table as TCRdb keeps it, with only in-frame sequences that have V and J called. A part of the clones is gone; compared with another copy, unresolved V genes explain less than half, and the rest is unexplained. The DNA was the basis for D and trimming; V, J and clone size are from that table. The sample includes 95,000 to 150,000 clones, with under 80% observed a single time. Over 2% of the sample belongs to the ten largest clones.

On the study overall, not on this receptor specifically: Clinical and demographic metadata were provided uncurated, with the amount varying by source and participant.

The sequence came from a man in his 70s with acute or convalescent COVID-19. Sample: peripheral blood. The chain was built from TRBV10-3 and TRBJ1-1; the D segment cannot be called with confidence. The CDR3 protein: CAISVEGNTEAFF. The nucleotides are TGTGCCATCAGTGTGGAGGGGAACACTGAAGCTTTCTTT.